This is a list of T cell receptor beta chains from one sample in a study of post-analysis software for immune sequencing data. TCRdb reanalysed the PCR reads using MiXCR and keeps one entry per CDR3 protein. The table includes hundreds of thousands of distinct CDR3 sequences, around 44% detected once. Sequencing was performed on blood. The origin of the receptors is a girl aged 10 to 17 with multiple sclerosis. The CDR3 runs from the conserved cysteine through the conserved F or W. D genes are given only for firm matches. Only some rows state a clone size, as once, few, many or a class for expanded clones.

CDR3 protein,CDR3 DNA,clone size,D gene,J gene,V gene
CASRYGLAGGNQETQYF,TGTGCCAGCAGATACGGACTAGCGGGCGGAAACCAAGAGACCCAGTACTTC,few,TRBD2,TRBJ2-5,TRBV5-6
CASSLGVPRDLSYNEQFF,TGTGCCAGCAGCTTAGGGGTCCCCCGGGACTTATCCTACAATGAGCAGTTCTTC,NA,NA,TRBJ2-1,TRBV7-6
CAIQGVAWDEQFF,TGTGCCATCCAAGGAGTCGCGTGGGATGAGCAGTTCTTC,few,NA,TRBJ2-1,TRBV6-1
CACSSRDLNTEAFF,TGTGCCTGCAGTTCAAGGGATTTGAACACTGAAGCTTTCTTT,NA,NA,TRBJ1-1,TRBV12-3/TRBV12-4
CASSLRAALLETQYF,TGTGCCAGCAGCTTGAGGGCCGCCCTTCTAGAGACCCAGTACTTC,NA,NA,TRBJ2-5,TRBV5-5
CASSLPPRGSSGSTGELFF,TGTGCCAGCAGCCTCCCCCCTAGGGGCTCTAGCGGGAGTACCGGGGAGCTGTTTTTT,few,TRBD2,TRBJ2-2,TRBV7-6
CASSLVHGTVSGANVLTF,TGTGCCAGCAGCTTAGTTCACGGGACCGTCTCTGGGGCCAACGTCCTGACTTTC,NA,NA,TRBJ2-6,TRBV7-2
CASSLDNYSNQPQHF,TGCGCCAGCAGCTTGGATAATTATAGCAATCAGCCCCAGCATTTT,NA,NA,TRBJ1-5,TRBV5-1
CASSRRGYTEAFF,TGTGCCAGCAGCCGCAGGGGGTACACTGAAGCTTTCTTT,few,TRBD1,TRBJ1-1,TRBV7-9
CASSVGPEPYEQYF,TGTGCCAGCAGCGTAGGGCCAGAGCCATACGAGCAGTACTTC,NA,NA,TRBJ2-7,TRBV9
CASSLGKVTNYGYTF,TGTGCCAGCAGCTTAGGGAAAGTAACTAACTATGGCTACACCTTC,once,NA,TRBJ1-2,TRBV7-2
CASSLTRGATSTDTQYF,TGTGCCAGCAGCCTCACGCGCGGGGCGACTAGCACAGATACGCAGTATTTT,NA,NA,TRBJ2-3,TRBV7-2
CASSQVLEGVGPLSYEQYF,TGCGCCAGCAGCCAAGTCTTGGAGGGAGTGGGCCCCCTCTCCTACGAGCAGTACTTC,NA,NA,TRBJ2-7,TRBV4-1
CSVVDRTLHF,TGCAGCGTGGTCGATCGGACCCTCCACTTT,few,NA,TRBJ1-6,TRBV29-1
CASSLRGPHGQYF,TGTGCCAGCAGTTTAAGGGGCCCGCACGGGCAGTACTTC,NA,NA,TRBJ2-4,TRBV12-3/TRBV12-4
CASSRSGQVFSGYTF,TGTGCCAGCAGCCGTTCGGGACAGGTATTCTCTGGCTACACCTTC,NA,TRBD1,TRBJ1-2,TRBV3-1
CASSFDHPTDTQYF,TGTGCCAGCAGCTTCGACCACCCCACAGATACGCAGTATTTT,few,NA,TRBJ2-3,TRBV5-5
CASSPGTAKPGLARYNEQFF,TGCGCCAGCAGCCCGGGGACAGCGAAACCGGGACTAGCCCGATACAATGAGCAGTTCTTC,NA,TRBD2,TRBJ2-1,TRBV4-1
CASSGGGGYTF,TGCGCCAGCAGCGGAGGGGGCGGCTACACCTTC,NA,TRBD1,TRBJ1-2,TRBV5-1
CASSPRRGSGNYGYTF,TGTGCCAGCAGCCCCCGACGAGGGAGTGGAAACTATGGCTACACCTTC,NA,NA,TRBJ1-2,TRBV13
CASSLRRAGEQYF,TGTGCCAGCAGTTTAAGGAGAGCCGGCGAGCAGTACTTC,NA,NA,TRBJ2-7,TRBV12-3/TRBV12-4
CASSLSNYGYTF,TGCGCCAGCAGTCTGAGTAACTATGGCTACACCTTC,many,NA,TRBJ1-2,TRBV5-1
CASSLTFGQPEQFF,TGTGCCAGCAGCTTGACCTTTGGACAGCCGGAGCAGTTCTTC,once,NA,TRBJ2-1,TRBV5-5
CASSLKSGGPSYEQYF,TGCGCCAGCAGCTTGAAAAGCGGGGGCCCTTCCTACGAGCAGTACTTC,NA,TRBD2,TRBJ2-7,TRBV5-1
CASPGTGHEQYF,TGTGCCAGCCCCGGGACAGGGCACGAGCAGTACTTC,NA,TRBD1,TRBJ2-7,TRBV6-1
CASSPRTGTGETQYF,TGTGCCAGCAGTCCCCGCACAGGGACCGGAGAGACCCAGTACTTC,few,NA,TRBJ2-5,TRBV12-3/TRBV12-4
CSVALNRGPAREQYF,TGCAGCGTCGCCCTAAACAGGGGTCCTGCGAGGGAGCAGTACTTC,few,TRBD1,TRBJ2-7,TRBV29-1
CARGSRSLYEQYF,TGTGCCAGGGGGAGTCGGTCCCTCTACGAGCAGTACTTC,NA,NA,TRBJ2-7,TRBV6-6
CAISEGTGDYGYTF,TGTGCCATCAGTGAGGGGACAGGGGACTATGGCTACACCTTC,few,TRBD1,TRBJ1-2,TRBV10-3
CASSLAPGGGDRNEQFF,TGCGCCAGCAGCTTGGCCCCTGGCGGGGGGGACCGCAATGAGCAGTTCTTC,few,TRBD2,TRBJ2-1,TRBV5-1
CATRDNRSGNTIYF,TGTGCCACCCGAGACAATCGCTCTGGAAACACCATATATTTT,NA,NA,TRBJ1-3,TRBV10-3
CASRGFSSGRRWYEQYF,TGTGCCAGCCGAGGATTTTCTAGCGGGAGGAGGTGGTACGAGCAGTACTTC,few,TRBD2,TRBJ2-7,TRBV12-3/TRBV12-4
CSVNGRQNTEAFF,TGCAGCGTCAATGGGCGGCAGAACACTGAGGCTTTCTTT,NA,NA,TRBJ1-1,TRBV29-1
CASTTKIRDRGVVRNTEAFF,TGTGCCAGCACCACTAAGATCCGGGACAGGGGGGTAGTAAGAAACACTGAAGCTTTCTTT,NA,TRBD1,TRBJ1-1,TRBV12-3/TRBV12-4
CAISQPGVSNQPQHF,TGTGCCATCAGTCAACCAGGGGTGAGCAATCAGCCCCAGCATTTT,NA,NA,TRBJ1-5,TRBV10-3
CASSQGFGLVETQYF,TGTGCCAGCAGCCAGGGGTTCGGTCTTGTGGAGACCCAGTACTTC,few,NA,TRBJ2-5,TRBV9
CATPRRPGGLISDTQYF,TGTGCCACCCCGAGGAGACCGGGCGGGTTGATATCAGATACGCAGTATTTT,few,NA,TRBJ2-3,TRBV7-8
CASSQIGETQYF,TGCGCCAGCAGCCAGATCGGTGAGACCCAGTACTTC,NA,NA,TRBJ2-5,TRBV5-1
CASSGQPTDINGYTF,TGTGCCAGCAGTGGACAGCCTACTGATATCAATGGCTACACCTTC,NA,NA,TRBJ1-2,TRBV6-1
CASSLVAEYSSVDEQFF,TGTGCCAGCAGCTTAGTAGCCGAGTACTCCTCGGTCGATGAGCAGTTCTTC,NA,NA,TRBJ2-1,TRBV7-9
CASSPSRDRARYQETQYF,TGTGCCAGCAGTCCGTCCCGGGACAGGGCTCGGTACCAAGAGACCCAGTACTTC,NA,TRBD1,TRBJ2-5,TRBV6-1
CASSQDRAGGLKQYF,TGTGCCAGCAGCCAAGATAGGGCGGGGGGACTTAAGCAGTACTTC,NA,TRBD2,TRBJ2-7,TRBV3-1
CASSPGTPGNYGYTF,TGCGCCAGCAGCCCCGGGACACCAGGCAACTATGGCTACACCTTC,NA,NA,TRBJ1-2,TRBV5-1
CASSHSGRAIQYF,TGTGCCAGCAGCCATAGCGGGAGAGCCATTCAGTACTTC,NA,TRBD2,TRBJ2-4,TRBV12-3/TRBV12-4
CASSFAGGLHNEQFF,TGCGCCAGCAGCTTCGCAGGGGGCCTACACAATGAGCAGTTCTTC,NA,TRBD1,TRBJ2-1,TRBV5-1
CASSPTTGANVLTF,TGTGCCAGCAGCCCGACCACTGGGGCCAACGTCCTGACTTTC,few,NA,TRBJ2-6,TRBV5-6
CATSDSPGTGSGANILTF,TGTGCCACCAGTGATAGTCCCGGGACAGGGTCTGGGGCCAACATCCTGACTTTC,NA,TRBD1,TRBJ2-6,TRBV24-1
CASSPGAGRQNEQFF,TGTGCCAGCAGCCCTGGGGCGGGGCGCCAAAATGAGCAGTTCTTC,few,NA,TRBJ2-1,TRBV12-3/TRBV12-4
CASSLGEKLFF,TGTGCCAGCAGTTTGGGAGAAAAACTGTTTTTT,many,NA,TRBJ1-4,TRBV12-3/TRBV12-4
CATLSSGDNEQFF,TGTGCCACCTTGTCTAGCGGAGACAATGAGCAGTTCTTC,once,TRBD2,TRBJ2-1,TRBV15
CASSRSSTGKAFF,TGTGCCAGCAGTAGAAGTTCGACAGGGAAAGCTTTCTTT,NA,TRBD1,TRBJ1-1,TRBV6-6
CASSVDGAGSYEQYF,TGTGCCAGCAGCGTAGACGGGGCGGGTTCCTACGAGCAGTACTTC,few,NA,TRBJ2-7,TRBV9
CSARDSGSSYNSPLHF,TGCAGTGCTAGAGACTCAGGGTCGTCCTATAATTCACCCCTCCACTTT,NA,NA,TRBJ1-6,TRBV20-1